The subject of this entry is one T cell receptor beta chain. Antigen specificity is unknown. The assay was immunoSEQ multiplex PCR, and TCRdb's table has in-frame clones only and misses some. Of 150,000 to 200,000 clones in the sample, around 88% were seen once. The sample originates from a study of cytomegalovirus exposure and HLA in healthy donors. Findings and limits, study-wide: Altogether, 164 TCR beta chains were recorded as cytomegalovirus-associated. In the 120 or so validation repertoires, 85% to 95% of cluster scores exceeded 0, per a later analysis.

Donors came from a validation cohort of 95 to 150 subjects, distinct from the first 666-subject cohort. Germline V lookup: CDR1 MNHNS, CDR2 SASEGT. Trimming removed 3 bases from V and 1 base from J, with 19 bases in between. The CDR3 contains 18 residues. This TCR derives from a young woman in good health and CMV-seronegative. Sequencing was performed on PBMCs. The chain links TRBV6-1 to TRBJ1-5; the D is unclear. CDR3 loop: CASSEVGEGITSNQPQHF. The DNA of the CDR3 is TGTGCCAGCAGTGAGGTCGGGGAAGGGATTACGAGCAATCAGCCCCAGCATTTT.